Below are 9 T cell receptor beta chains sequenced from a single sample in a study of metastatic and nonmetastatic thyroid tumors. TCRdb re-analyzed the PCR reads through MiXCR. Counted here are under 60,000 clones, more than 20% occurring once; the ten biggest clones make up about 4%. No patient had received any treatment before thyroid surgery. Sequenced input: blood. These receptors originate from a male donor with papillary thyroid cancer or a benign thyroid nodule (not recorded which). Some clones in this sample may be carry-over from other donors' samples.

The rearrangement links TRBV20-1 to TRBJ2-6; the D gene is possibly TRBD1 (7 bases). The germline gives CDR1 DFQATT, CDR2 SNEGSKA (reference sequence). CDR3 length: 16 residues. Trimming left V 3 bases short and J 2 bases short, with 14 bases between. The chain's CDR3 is CSASGRDRTGANVLTF. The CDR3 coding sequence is TGCAGTGCTAGCGGGCGGGACAGAACTGGGGCCAACGTCCTGACTTTC.

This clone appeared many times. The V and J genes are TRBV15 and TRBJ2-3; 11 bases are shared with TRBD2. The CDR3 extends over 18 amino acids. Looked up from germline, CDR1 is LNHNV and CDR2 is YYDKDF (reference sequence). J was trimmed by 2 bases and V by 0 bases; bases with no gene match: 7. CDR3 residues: CATSRDTLAGAPTDTQYF. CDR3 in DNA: TGTGCCACCAGCAGAGATACACTAGCGGGGGCCCCCACAGATACGCAGTATTTT.

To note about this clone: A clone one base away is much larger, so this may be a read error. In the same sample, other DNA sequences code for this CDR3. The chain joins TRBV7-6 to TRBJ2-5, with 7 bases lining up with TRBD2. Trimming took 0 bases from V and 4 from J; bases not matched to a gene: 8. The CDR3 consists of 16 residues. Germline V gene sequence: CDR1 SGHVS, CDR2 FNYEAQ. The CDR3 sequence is CASSLAASGRGETQYF. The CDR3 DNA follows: TGTGCCAGCAGCTTAGCGGCTAGCGGTAGGGGAGAGACCCAGTACTTC. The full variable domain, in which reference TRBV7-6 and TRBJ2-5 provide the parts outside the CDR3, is GAGVSQSPRYKVTKRGQDVALRCDPISGHVSLYWYRQALGQGPEFLTYFNYEAQQDKSGLPNDRFSAERPEGSISTLTIQRTEQRDSAMYRCASSLAASGRGETQYFGPGTRLLVL.

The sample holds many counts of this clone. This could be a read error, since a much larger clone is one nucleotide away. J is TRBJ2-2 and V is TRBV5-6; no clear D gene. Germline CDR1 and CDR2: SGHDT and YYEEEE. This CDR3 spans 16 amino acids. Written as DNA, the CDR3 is TGTGCCAGCAGCCCAGTGGCCGCCCGGGTCACCCGGGAGCTGTTTTTT. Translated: CASSPVAARVTRELFF. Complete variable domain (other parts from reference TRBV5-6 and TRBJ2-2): DAGVTQSPTHLIKTRGQQVTLRCSPKSGHDTVSWYQQALGQGPQFIFQYYEEEERQRGNFPDRFSGHQFPNYSSELNVNALLLGDSALYLCASSPVAARVTRELFFGEGSRLTVL.

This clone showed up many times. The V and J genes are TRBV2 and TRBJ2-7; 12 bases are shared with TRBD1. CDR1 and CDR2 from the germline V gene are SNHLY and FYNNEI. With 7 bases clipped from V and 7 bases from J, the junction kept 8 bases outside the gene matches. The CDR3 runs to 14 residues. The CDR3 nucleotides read TGTGCCAGCACTGAGGGACAGGGGGCTCGTGAGCAGTACTTC. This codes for CASTEGQGAREQYF.

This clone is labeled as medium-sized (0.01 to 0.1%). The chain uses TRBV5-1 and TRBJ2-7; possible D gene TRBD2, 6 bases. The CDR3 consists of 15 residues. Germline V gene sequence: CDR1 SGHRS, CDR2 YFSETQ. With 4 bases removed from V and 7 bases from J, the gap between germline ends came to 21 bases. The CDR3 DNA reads TGCGCCAGCAGCCCCACAACTAGCTCCGATAGAGAGCAGTACTTC. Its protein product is CASSPTTSSDREQYF.

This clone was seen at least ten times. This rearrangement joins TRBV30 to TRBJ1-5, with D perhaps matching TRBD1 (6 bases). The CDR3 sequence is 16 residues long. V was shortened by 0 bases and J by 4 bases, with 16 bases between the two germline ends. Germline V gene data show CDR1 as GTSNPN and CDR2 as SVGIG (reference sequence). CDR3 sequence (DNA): TGTGCCTGGAGTGTAGGCTTCAGGGGAGGAAATCAGCCCCAGCATTTT. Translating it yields CAWSVGFRGGNQPQHF. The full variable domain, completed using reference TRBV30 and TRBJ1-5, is SQTIHQWPATLVQPVGSPLSLECTVEGTSNPNLYWYRQAAGRGLQLLFYSVGIGQISSEVPQNLSASRPQDRQFILSSKKLLLSDSGFYLCAWSVGFRGGNQPQHFGDGTRLSIL.

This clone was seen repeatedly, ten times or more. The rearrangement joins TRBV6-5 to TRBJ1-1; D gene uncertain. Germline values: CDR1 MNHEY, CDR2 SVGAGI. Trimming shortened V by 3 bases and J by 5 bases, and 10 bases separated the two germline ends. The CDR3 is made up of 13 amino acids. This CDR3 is CASSYAGVTEAFF. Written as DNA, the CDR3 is TGTGCCAGCAGTTATGCAGGAGTAACTGAAGCTTTCTTT.

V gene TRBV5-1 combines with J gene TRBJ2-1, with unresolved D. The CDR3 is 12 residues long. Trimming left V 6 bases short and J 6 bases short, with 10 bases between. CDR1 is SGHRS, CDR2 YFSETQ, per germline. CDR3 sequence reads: CASTLHPNEQFF. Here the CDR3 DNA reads TGCGCCAGCACCCTTCATCCCAATGAGCAGTTCTTC.